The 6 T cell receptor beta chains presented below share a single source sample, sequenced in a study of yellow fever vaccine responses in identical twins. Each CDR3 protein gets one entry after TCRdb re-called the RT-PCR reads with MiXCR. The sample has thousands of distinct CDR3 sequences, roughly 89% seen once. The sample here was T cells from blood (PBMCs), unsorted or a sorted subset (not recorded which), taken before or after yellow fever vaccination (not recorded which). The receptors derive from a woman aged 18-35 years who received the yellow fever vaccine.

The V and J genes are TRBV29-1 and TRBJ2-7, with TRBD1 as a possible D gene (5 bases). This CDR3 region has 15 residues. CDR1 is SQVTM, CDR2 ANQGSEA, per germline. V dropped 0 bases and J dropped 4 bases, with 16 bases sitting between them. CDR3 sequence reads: CSVEEGKRGRYEQYF. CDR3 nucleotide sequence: TGCAGCGTTGAAGAGGGCAAAAGGGGTAGATACGAGCAGTACTTC.

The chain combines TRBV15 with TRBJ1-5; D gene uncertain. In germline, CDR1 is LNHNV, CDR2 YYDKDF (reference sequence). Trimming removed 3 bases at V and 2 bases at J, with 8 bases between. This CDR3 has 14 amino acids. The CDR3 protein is CATSSFGGNQPQHF. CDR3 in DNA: TGTGCCACCAGCAGTTTCGGGGGCAATCAGCCCCAGCATTTT.

The CDR3 DNA follows: TGCGCCAGCAGTTACGGGCAGGACACCGGGGAGCTGTTTTTT. Translation gives CASSYGQDTGELFF. The rearrangement joins TRBV5-1 to TRBJ2-2, with D unresolved. This CDR3 contains 14 residues. Germline CDR1 SGHRS, CDR2 YFSETQ. Trimming took off 5 bases at V and 3 bases at J, with 11 bases between the two ends. Using reference TRBV5-1 and TRBJ2-2 for the parts outside the CDR3, the full variable domain is KAGVTQTPRYLIKTRGQQVTLSCSPISGHRSVSWYQQTPGQGLQFLFEYFSETQRNKGNFPGRFSGRQFSNSRSEMNVSTLELGDSALYLCASSYGQDTGELFFGEGSRLTVL.

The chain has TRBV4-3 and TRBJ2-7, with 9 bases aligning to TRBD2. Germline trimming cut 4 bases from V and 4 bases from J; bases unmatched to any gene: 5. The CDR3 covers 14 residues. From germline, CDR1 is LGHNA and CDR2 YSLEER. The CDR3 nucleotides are TGCGCCAGCAGCCCCTTAGCGGGAGCATACGAGCAGTACTTC. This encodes CASSPLAGAYEQYF.

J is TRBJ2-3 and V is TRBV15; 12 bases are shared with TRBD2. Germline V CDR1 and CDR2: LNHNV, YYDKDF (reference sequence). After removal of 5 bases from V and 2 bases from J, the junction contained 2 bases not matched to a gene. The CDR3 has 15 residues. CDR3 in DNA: TGTGCCACCAGCGCTAGCGGGGGGGCCACAGATACGCAGTATTTT. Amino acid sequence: CATSASGGATDTQYF.

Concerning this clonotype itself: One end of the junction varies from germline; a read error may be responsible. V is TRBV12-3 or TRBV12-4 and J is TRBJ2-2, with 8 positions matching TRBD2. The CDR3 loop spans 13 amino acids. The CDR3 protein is CASSLAGLGELFF. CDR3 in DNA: TGTGCCAGCAGTCTAGCGGGTCTCGGGGAGCTGTTTTTT.